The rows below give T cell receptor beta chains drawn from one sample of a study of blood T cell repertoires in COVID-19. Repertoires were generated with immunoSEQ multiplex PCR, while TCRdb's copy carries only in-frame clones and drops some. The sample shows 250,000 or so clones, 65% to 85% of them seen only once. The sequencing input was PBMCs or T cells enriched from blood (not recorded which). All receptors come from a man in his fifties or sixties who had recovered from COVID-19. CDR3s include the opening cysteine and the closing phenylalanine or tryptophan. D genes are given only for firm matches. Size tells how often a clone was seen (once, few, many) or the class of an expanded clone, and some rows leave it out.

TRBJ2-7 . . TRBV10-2 TGCGCCAGCCAGTTCGGTAGCCCCTACGAGCAGTACTTC CASQFGSPYEQYF
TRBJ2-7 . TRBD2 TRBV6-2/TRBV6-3 TGTGCCAGCAGTTACTCGTCATCCGGGAGGGCCGGTTCCTACGAGCAGTACTTC CASSYSSSGRAGSYEQYF
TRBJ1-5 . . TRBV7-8 TGTGCCAGCAGCTTCGGTGGGCCCGAAAGGCAGCCCCAGCATTTT CASSFGGPERQPQHF
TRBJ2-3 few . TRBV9 TGTGCCAGCAGCGTACCGGGAGACGGGGGCACAGATACGCAGTATTTT CASSVPGDGGTDTQYF
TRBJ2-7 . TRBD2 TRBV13 TGTGCCAGCATACTCCGAGTTCTAGCGGGGGGGAGGTGCGAGCAGTACTTC CASILRVLAGGRCEQYF
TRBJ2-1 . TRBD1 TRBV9 TGTGCCAGCAGCGCGGAACGACAGGGTAGCAATGAGCAGTTCTTC CASSAERQGSNEQFF
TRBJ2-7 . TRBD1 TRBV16 TGTGCCAGCAGCCAATGGGACAGGGGGCGAGACGAGCAGTACTTC CASSQWDRGRDEQYF
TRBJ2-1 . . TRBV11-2 TGTGCCAGCAGCCCGAGGGCTCCCCAGCAGTTCTTC CASSPRAPQQFF
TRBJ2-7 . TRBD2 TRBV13 TGTGCCAGCAGTCCCGGGACCGGGACTAGCGGCTCCTACGAGCAGTACTTC CASSPGTGTSGSYEQYF
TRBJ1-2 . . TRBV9 TGTGCCAGCAGCGTAGTAGATTCCTTCGGCTACACCTTC CASSVVDSFGYTF
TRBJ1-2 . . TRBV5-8 TGTGCCAGCAGCCCGACGACTGACTATGGCTACACCTTC CASSPTTDYGYTF
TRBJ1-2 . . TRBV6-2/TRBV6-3 TGTGCCAGCAGCCTGGACAGTAACTATGGCTACACCTTC CASSLDSNYGYTF
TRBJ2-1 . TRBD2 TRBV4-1 TGCGCCAGCACTTTTACTACTAGCGGGAGGAATCCTGAGCAGTTCTTC CASTFTTSGRNPEQFF
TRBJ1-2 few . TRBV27 TGTGCCAGCAGTGCCGGGACAAGGACGGGCTACACCTTC CASSAGTRTGYTF
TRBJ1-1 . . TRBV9 TGTGCCAGCAGCGCCAGGGCCGAGAACACTGAAGCTTTCTTT CASSARAENTEAFF
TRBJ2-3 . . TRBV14 TGTGCCAGCACCGCAGGGTTCGGAGATACGCAGTATTTT CASTAGFGDTQYF
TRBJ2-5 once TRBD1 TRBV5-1 TGCGCCAGCAGCTTGGGCCTACAGGGGTCGGAGACCCAGTACTTC CASSLGLQGSETQYF
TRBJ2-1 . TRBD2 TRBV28 TGTGCCAGCAGGGAGAGCGGGAGGGGGACTGAGCAGTTCTTC CASRESGRGTEQFF
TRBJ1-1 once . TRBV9 TGTGCCAGCAGCGTGAACCCCCAGGGTCTTACTGAAGCTTTCTTT CASSVNPQGLTEAFF
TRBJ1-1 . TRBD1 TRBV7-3 TGTGCCAGCAGCCCGGGGACAGGGAGCACTGAAGCTTTCTTT CASSPGTGSTEAFF
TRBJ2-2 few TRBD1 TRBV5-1 TGCGCCAGCAGTCGACAGGGCTACACCGGGGAGCTGTTTTTT CASSRQGYTGELFF
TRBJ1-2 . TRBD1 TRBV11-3 TGTGCCAGCAGCTTGAGGGCAGGGGGCGAGTATGGCTACACCTTC CASSLRAGGEYGYTF
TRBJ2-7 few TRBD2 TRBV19 TGTGCCAGTAGGAGAGCGGGAGGGTCCTACGAGCAGTACTTC CASRRAGGSYEQYF
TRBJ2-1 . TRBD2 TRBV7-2 TGTGCCAGCAGCTTAGCCAGACTAGCGGGGGGCGATGAGCAGTTCTTC CASSLARLAGGDEQFF
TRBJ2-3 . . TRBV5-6 TGTGCCAGCAGCTTGGGGGGGGCGTACCCAGGGGGTACGCAGTATTTT CASSLGGAYPGGTQYF